The 23 T cell receptor beta chains listed next were all sequenced from one sample in a study of identical twins. TCRdb reprocessed the 5' RACE reads via MiXCR and lists one record per CDR3 protein. The sample carries more than 250,000 distinct CDR3 sequences, about 8.1% recorded once. These data were also reused for a study on yellow fever vaccine responses in identical twins.

Sequencing input: memory (CD45RO+) T cells sorted from blood. These TCRs come from a young woman in good health.

This clonotype has a handful of counts. The chain is built from TRBV28 and TRBJ1-5, with 8 nucleotides matching TRBD1. Germline CDR1 MDHEN, CDR2 SYDVKM. The CDR3 loop spans 15 amino acids. V lost 6 bases, J lost 4 bases, and 8 bases stayed unmatched. This CDR3 reads CASSPTGEGNQPQHF. CDR3 DNA sequence: TGTGCCAGCAGCCCGACAGGGGAGGGGAATCAGCCCCAGCATTTT.

The chain employs TRBV25-1 and TRBJ2-4; 10 positions match TRBD2. CDR1 is MGHDK and CDR2 is SYGVNS in the germline V gene. This CDR3 spans 19 amino acids. The V and J ends lost 2 bases and 1 base, in that order; junction bases with no gene match: 11. In DNA form, the CDR3 reads TGTGCCAGCAGTGAAGTGTCTAGCGGGAGAGCTACCGCCAAAAACATTCAGTACTTC. Translated: CASSEVSSGRATAKNIQYF.

This chain uses TRBV4-1 with TRBJ1-6, with D uncertain. The CDR3 covers 18 residues. From germline, CDR1 is MGHRA and CDR2 YSYEKL. The V and J ends lost 1 base and 6 bases respectively, with 19 bases between them. The CDR3 protein is CASSQVFGEGKGNSPLHF. CDR3 DNA: TGCGCCAGCAGCCAAGTTTTCGGGGAGGGCAAAGGTAATTCACCCCTCCACTTT.

This clonotype was found a few times. The chain couples TRBV27 to TRBJ2-5; 8 positions match TRBD2. There are 16 residues in the CDR3. Per germline, CDR1 MNHEY and CDR2 SMNVEV (reference sequence). Trimming took 0 bases from V and 0 from J; bases not matched to a gene: 3. The CDR3 sequence is CASSLSSGGYQETQYF. The CDR3 DNA follows: TGTGCCAGCAGTTTATCAAGCGGGGGTTACCAAGAGACCCAGTACTTC.

This clonotype was detected many times. This chain joins TRBV9 and TRBJ2-1; TRBD2 matches 7 bases. The V and J ends lost 0 bases and 5 bases, in that order; junction bases with no gene match: 5. CDR3 length: 15 amino acids. Germline V lookup: CDR1 SGDLS, CDR2 YYNGEE. CDR3 in DNA: TGTGCCAGCAGCGTAGAAGCGGGGTTCGACAATGAGCAGTTCTTC. The encoded protein is CASSVEAGFDNEQFF.

This clonotype showed up many times. The gene calls are TRBV5-1 and TRBJ1-5, with 7 bases matching TRBD1. Trimming cost V 4 bases and J 2 bases; bases outside gene matches: 12. CDR3 length: 17 amino acids. Germline loops: CDR1 SGHRS, CDR2 YFSETQ. The CDR3 spells CASSEGLLTGGNQPQHF. The CDR3 DNA reads TGCGCCAGCAGCGAAGGTTTGTTAACAGGGGGCAATCAGCCCCAGCATTTT.

The chain recombines TRBV19 with TRBJ1-5, with 8 nucleotides matching TRBD1. The junction had 12 bases not matched to a gene; V was cut back by 8 bases and J by 0 bases. CDR3 size: 17 residues. From germline, CDR1 is LNHDA and CDR2 SQIVND (reference sequence). The CDR3 DNA reads TGTGCCAGTGGGAAGACCAGGGGGCAGGCTAGCAATCAGCCCCAGCATTTT. Protein sequence: CASGKTRGQASNQPQHF. The full variable domain, rest sourced from reference TRBV19 and TRBJ1-5, is DGGITQSPKYLFRKEGQNVTLSCEQNLNHDAMYWYRQDPGQGLRLIYYSQIVNDFQKGDIAEGYSVSREKKESFPLTVTSAQKNPTAFYLCASGKTRGQASNQPQHFGDGTRLSIL.

This clonotype was observed at least ten times. The rearrangement joins TRBV28 to TRBJ1-5; 8 nucleotides line up with TRBD1. Germline loops: CDR1 MDHEN, CDR2 SYDVKM. V was pared by 6 bases and J by 6 bases, with 7 bases of the junction left unmatched. This CDR3 contains 14 residues. CDR3 sequence reads: CASRETGDVQPQHF. The CDR3 region has the DNA TGTGCCAGCAGGGAGACAGGGGATGTTCAGCCCCAGCATTTT.

The chain couples TRBV5-1 to TRBJ2-3; weak D call: TRBD1 (6 bases). From germline, CDR1 is SGHRS and CDR2 YFSETQ. The V end lost 4 bases, the J end lost 2 bases, and 14 bases lay between the germline ends. This CDR3 contains 15 residues. This CDR3 is CASSPRQVPTDTQYF. DNA for the CDR3: TGCGCCAGCAGCCCTCGACAGGTCCCCACAGATACGCAGTATTTT.

This clonotype was observed many times. The chain carries TRBV12-3 or TRBV12-4 and TRBJ2-5; TRBD1 is a possible D gene (5 bases). The V and J ends lost 3 bases and 2 bases respectively, with 10 bases between them. CDR3 length: 14 amino acids. CDR3 nucleotides: TGTGCCAGCAGTTTTCGACAGCAACAAGAGACCCAGTACTTC. Its protein product is CASSFRQQQETQYF.

The sample holds a few counts of this clonotype. This rearrangement joins TRBV2 to TRBJ2-1; D unclear. The V and J ends lost 4 bases and 0 bases respectively, with 10 bases between them. Germline loops: CDR1 SNHLY, CDR2 FYNNEI. The length of the CDR3 is 15 residues. CDR3 sequence (DNA): TGTGCCAGCAGTGGAGACTGGAGCTCCTACAATGAGCAGTTCTTC. As protein: CASSGDWSSYNEQFF.

This clonotype was picked up a small number of times. The chain recombines TRBV7-9 with TRBJ2-7; 9 nucleotides match TRBD1. CDR1 and CDR2 from the germline V gene are SEHNR and FQNEAQ (reference sequence). The CDR3 runs 13 residues. With V trimmed by 8 bases and J by 2 bases, 4 bases remained unmatched. CDR3 in DNA: TGTGCCAGCGGAGGACAGGGGCCCTACGAGCAGTACTTC. The encoded protein is CASGGQGPYEQYF. Supplemented by reference TRBV7-9 and TRBJ2-7, the full variable domain reads DTGVSQNPRHKITKRGQNVTFRCDPISEHNRLYWYRQTLGQGPEFLTYFQNEAQLEKSRLLSDRFSAERPKGSFSTLEIQRTEQGDSAMYLCASGGQGPYEQYFGPGTRLTVT.

This clonotype was detected many times. The V call is TRBV7-2, the J call TRBJ2-7, with D perhaps TRBD2 (5 bases). This CDR3 has 14 residues. The V end lost 2 bases, the J end lost 5 bases, and 13 bases lay between the germline ends. The V gene's germline CDR1 is SGHTA and CDR2 FQGNSA. CDR3 residues: CASSLMVGVDEQYF. CDR3 in DNA: TGTGCCAGCAGCTTAATGGTGGGAGTCGACGAGCAGTACTTC.

The chain links TRBV7-9 to TRBJ2-3, with 9 bases identical to TRBD2. Per the germline V gene, CDR1 is SEHNR and CDR2 is FQNEAQ (reference sequence). V gave up 3 bases and J gave up 6 bases; unmatched junction bases: 10. The CDR3 runs 16 residues. Here the CDR3 reads CASSFTYASGTDTQYF. CDR3 nucleotide sequence: TGTGCCAGCAGCTTCACTTATGCTAGCGGGACCGATACGCAGTATTTT. Drawing the rest from reference TRBV7-9 and TRBJ2-3, the complete variable domain is DTGVSQNPRHKITKRGQNVTFRCDPISEHNRLYWYRQTLGQGPEFLTYFQNEAQLEKSRLLSDRFSAERPKGSFSTLEIQRTEQGDSAMYLCASSFTYASGTDTQYFGPGTRLTVL.

This clonotype has a handful of counts. The J gene is TRBJ2-7, the V gene TRBV5-1; a possible D gene is TRBD2 (6 bases). V was cut by 6 bases and J by 1 base, with 20 bases left in between. The CDR3 runs 16 residues. Germline V lookup: CDR1 SGHRS, CDR2 YFSETQ. DNA for the CDR3: TGCGCCAGCAACACCGGCGGGGCTAGCGCTTCCTACGAGCAGTACTTC. Protein product: CASNTGGASASYEQYF.

The chain couples TRBV18 to TRBJ2-1, with 8 nucleotides matching TRBD2. Trimming cost V 3 bases and J 7 bases; bases outside gene matches: 5. Germline assignment: CDR1 KGHSH and CDR2 LQKENI. The CDR3 loop spans 14 amino acids. CDR3 nucleotides: TGTGCCAGCTCACCCACGGGGGGGCCAAATGAGCAGTTCTTC. Protein: CASSPTGGPNEQFF.

The V gene is TRBV20-1, the J gene TRBJ1-2; D not resolved. The CDR3 has 10 amino acids. Trimming left V 2 bases short and J 6 bases short, with 4 bases between. Germline V gene lookup returns CDR1 DFQATT and CDR2 SNEGSKA (reference sequence). CDR3 bases: TGCAGTGCTAGACCCGATGGCTACACCTTC. Its translation is CSARPDGYTF.

The chain carries TRBV15 and TRBJ1-5; 7 positions agree with TRBD1. Trimming removed 5 bases from V and 5 bases from J; junction bases left unmatched: 9. The CDR3 covers 15 residues. The germline CDR1 and CDR2 sequences are LNHNV and YYDKDF (reference sequence). The CDR3 here is CATSARDRDHQPQHF. For the CDR3, the DNA is TGTGCCACCAGCGCCCGAGACAGGGACCATCAGCCCCAGCATTTT.

There are many counts of this clonotype. This chain connects TRBV5-1 to TRBJ2-7; D not certain. Trimming stripped 2 bases from V and 2 bases from J, with 20 bases between. Per the germline V gene, CDR1 is SGHRS and CDR2 is YFSETQ. There are 17 residues in the CDR3. CDR3 region: CASSFYTPDPRTYEQYV. DNA for the CDR3: TGCGCCAGCAGCTTTTACACACCGGACCCCAGGACCTACGAGCAGTACGTC.

The sample holds many counts of this clonotype. The DNA of the CDR3 is TGTGCCAGCAGTGAAGGACAATTTGAAGCTTTCTTT. Protein: CASSEGQFEAFF. The rearrangement uses TRBV6-1 and TRBJ1-1; D is ambiguous. The CDR3 has 12 residues. With 1 base removed from V and 7 bases from J, the gap between germline ends came to 7 bases. CDR1 is MNHNS and CDR2 is SASEGT in the germline V gene.

This clonotype appeared a few times. The CDR3 nucleotides are TGTGCCAGCAGCCAATTAACAGGAAATTCACCCCTCCACTTT. Residues: CASSQLTGNSPLHF. The V call is TRBV16, the J call TRBJ1-6; a possible D gene is TRBD1 (5 bases). V lost 1 base to trimming and J lost 7 bases, with 8 bases between them. CDR3 length: 14 residues. Looked up from germline, CDR1 is KGHSY and CDR2 is FQNENV. Full variable domain (remainder filled in from reference TRBV16 and TRBJ1-6): GEEVAQTPKHLVRGEGQKAKLYCAPIKGHSYVFWYQQVLKNEFKFLISFQNENVFDETGMPKERFSAKCLPNSPCSLEIQATKLEDSAVYFCASSQLTGNSPLHFGNGTRLTVT.

This clonotype was seen ten or more times. This chain connects TRBV2 to TRBJ2-3, with 7 bases that match TRBD1. The junction had 15 bases not matched to a gene; V was cut back by 6 bases and J by 0 bases. The CDR3 runs 18 residues. Germline V gene lookup returns CDR1 SNHLY and CDR2 FYNNEI. The CDR3 coding sequence is TGTGCCAGCAGGCCCCCGGGACAGCACACCCCTAGCACAGATACGCAGTATTTT. Translating it yields CASRPPGQHTPSTDTQYF.

The table lists this clonotype with a few counts. The genes are TRBV12-5 and TRBJ2-2; 11 bases are shared with TRBD2. The CDR3 length is 16 residues. The germline V gene has CDR1 LGHNT and CDR2 FRNRAP. With V trimmed by 6 bases and J by 1 base, 4 bases remained unmatched. The CDR3 sequence: CASGGLAEQNTGELFF. The CDR3 DNA reads as TGTGCTAGTGGGGGACTAGCGGAGCAGAACACCGGGGAGCTGTTTTTT.